Listed below are T cell receptor beta chains from one sample, sequenced in a study of blood T cell repertoires in COVID-19. The data were produced by immunoSEQ multiplex PCR, yet TCRdb's version contains in-frame clones alone and is incomplete. The table shows roughly 250,000 clones, with over 65% occurring only once. The material sequenced was peripheral blood. The receptors derive from an elderly woman with acute or convalescent COVID-19. The CDR3 runs from the conserved cysteine through the conserved F or W. The D gene is left open where the match is weak. Where a row states a size, it is once, few, many or the class of an expanded clone; other rows omit it.

TRBJ2-7	NA	once	TRBV4-3	CASSRDNSAYEQYF	TGCGCCAGCAGCCGGGACAATTCAGCCTACGAGCAGTACTTC
TRBJ2-1	NA	NA	TRBV2	CASSEDSTGHEQFF	TGTGCCAGCAGTGAGGACTCTACAGGGCACGAGCAGTTCTTC
TRBJ1-6	NA	NA	TRBV3-1/TRBV3-2	CASSSGWINSPLHF	TGTGCCAGCAGCTCCGGGTGGATTAATTCACCCCTCCACTTT
TRBJ1-5	TRBD1	NA	TRBV28	CASSYGTGGGQPQHF	TGTGCCAGCAGTTACGGGACAGGGGGCGGTCAGCCCCAGCATTTT
TRBJ2-6	TRBD2	few	TRBV6-2/TRBV6-3	CASSHGLAGFSGANVLTF	TGTGCCAGCAGTCACGGACTAGCGGGTTTTTCTGGGGCCAACGTCCTGACTTTC
TRBJ2-1	NA	NA	TRBV5-1	CASSLVPTGSNEQFF	TGCGCCAGCAGCTTGGTCCCCACAGGTTCGAATGAGCAGTTCTTC
TRBJ2-7	NA	NA	TRBV15	CATSRDILADYEQYF	TGTGCCACCAGCAGAGATATCTTAGCGGACTACGAGCAGTACTTC
TRBJ1-1	NA	NA	TRBV7-2	CASSFAGGGAFF	TGTGCCAGCAGCTTCGCCGGAGGTGGGGCTTTCTTT
TRBJ2-7	TRBD2	NA	TRBV5-4	CASSFKTSGRKDSYEQYF	TGTGCCAGCAGCTTCAAGACTAGCGGGAGGAAGGATTCCTACGAGCAGTACTTC
TRBJ1-1	NA	NA	TRBV11-3	CASSLDRGSRVFF	TGTGCCAGCAGCTTAGATCGGGGGTCAAGAGTTTTCTTT
TRBJ1-4	NA	NA	TRBV4-1	CASSQSIMATNEKLFF	TGCGCCAGCAGCCAAAGCATCATGGCAACTAATGAAAAACTGTTTTTT
TRBJ1-4	TRBD1	NA	TRBV7-3	CASSSQGAPTNEKLFF	TGTGCCAGCAGCTCCCAGGGGGCGCCAACTAATGAAAAACTGTTTTTT
TRBJ2-3	TRBD2	NA	TRBV5-4	CASSLAGGRPTDTQYF	TGTGCCAGCAGCCTGGCGGGCGGGAGGCCCACAGATACGCAGTATTTT
TRBJ2-1	TRBD1	NA	TRBV7-7	CASSLLPGQGINEQFF	TGTGCCAGCAGCTTACTGCCGGGACAGGGGATCAATGAGCAGTTCTTC
TRBJ1-6	NA	NA	TRBV7-9	CACAGQTNSPLHF	TGTGCCTGCGCAGGACAGACCAATTCACCCCTCCACTTT
TRBJ2-2	NA	few	TRBV18	CASSPFPEVGGELFF	TGTGCCAGCTCACCTTTCCCTGAGGTGGGCGGGGAGCTGTTTTTT